The present entry profiles one TCR beta chain with its context. This specimen belongs to a study of blood T cell repertoires in COVID-19. Whole-study context: Acute and convalescent COVID-19 specimens originated in the United States, Italy and Spain.

In the authors' workflow: Estimation of nucleated cell counts relied on the amplification of reference gene primers. Here immunoSEQ multiplex PCR was the method, and the copy in TCRdb shows in-frame clones only, minus some. V and J calls plus clone size are reproduced from that table; the DNA served to infer D and trimming. The table lists roughly 150,000 clones, about four fifths of them singletons. Input material: peripheral blood. The clonotype comes from a man between 60 and 70 years old with acute or convalescent COVID-19.

The CDR3 loop reads CASSQGISAGGPNEQFF. The CDR3 nucleotides read TGCGCCAGCAGCCAAGGCATCAGCGCGGGAGGGCCCAATGAGCAGTTCTTC. The gene calls are TRBV4-3 and TRBJ2-1; 9 bases fit TRBD2. The germline CDR1 and CDR2 sequences are LGHNA and YSLEER. The CDR3 is made up of 17 amino acids. Trimming took 1 base from V and 6 from J; bases not matched to a gene: 10.